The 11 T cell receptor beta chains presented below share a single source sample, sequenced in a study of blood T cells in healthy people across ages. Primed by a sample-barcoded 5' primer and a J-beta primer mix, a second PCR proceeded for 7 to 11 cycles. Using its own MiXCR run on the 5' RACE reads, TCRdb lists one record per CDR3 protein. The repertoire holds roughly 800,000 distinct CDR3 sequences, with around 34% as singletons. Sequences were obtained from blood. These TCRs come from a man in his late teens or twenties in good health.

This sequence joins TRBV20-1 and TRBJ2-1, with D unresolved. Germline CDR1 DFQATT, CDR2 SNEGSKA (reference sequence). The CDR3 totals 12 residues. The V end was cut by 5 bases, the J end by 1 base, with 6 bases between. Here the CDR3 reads CSAGWSYNEQFF. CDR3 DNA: TGCAGTGCTGGATGGTCCTACAATGAGCAGTTCTTC.

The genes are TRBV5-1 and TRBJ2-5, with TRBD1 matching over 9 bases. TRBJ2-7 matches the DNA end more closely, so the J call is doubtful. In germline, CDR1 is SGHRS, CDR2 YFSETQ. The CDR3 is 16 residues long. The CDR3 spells CASSLNRGGQGHEQYF. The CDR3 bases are TGCGCCAGCAGCTTGAATCGTGGGGGACAGGGACACGAGCAGTACTTC.

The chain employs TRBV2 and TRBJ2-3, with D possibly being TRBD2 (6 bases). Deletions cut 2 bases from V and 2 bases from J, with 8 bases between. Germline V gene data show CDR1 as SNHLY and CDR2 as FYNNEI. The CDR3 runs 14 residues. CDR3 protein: CASSELAYTDTQYF. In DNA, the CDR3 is TGTGCCAGCAGTGAACTAGCGTACACAGATACGCAGTATTTT.

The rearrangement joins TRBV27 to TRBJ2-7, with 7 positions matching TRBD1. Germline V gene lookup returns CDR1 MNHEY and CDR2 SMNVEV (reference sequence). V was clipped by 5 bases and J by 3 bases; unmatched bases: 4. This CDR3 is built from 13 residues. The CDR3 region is CASSGGQNYEQYF. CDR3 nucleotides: TGTGCCAGCAGTGGGGGACAGAACTACGAGCAGTACTTC.

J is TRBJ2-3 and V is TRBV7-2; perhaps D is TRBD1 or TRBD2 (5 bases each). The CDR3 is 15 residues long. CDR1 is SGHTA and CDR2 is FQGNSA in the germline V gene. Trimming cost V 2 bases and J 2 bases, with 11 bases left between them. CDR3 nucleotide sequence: TGTGCCAGCAGCTTAAACGAGGGGTTCACAGATACGCAGTATTTT. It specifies CASSLNEGFTDTQYF.

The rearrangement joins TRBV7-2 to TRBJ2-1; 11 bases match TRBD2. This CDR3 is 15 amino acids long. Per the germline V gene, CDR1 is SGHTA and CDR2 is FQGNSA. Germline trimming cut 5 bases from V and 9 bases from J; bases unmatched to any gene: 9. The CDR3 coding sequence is TGTGCCAGCAGCCCTAGCGGGGGGCCCATATTTGAGCAGTTCTTC. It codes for CASSPSGGPIFEQFF. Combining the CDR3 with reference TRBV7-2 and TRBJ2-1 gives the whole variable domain GAGVSQSPSNKVTEKGKDVELRCDPISGHTALYWYRQSLGQGLEFLIYFQGNSAPDKSGLPSDRFSAERTGGSVSTLTIQRTQQEDSAVYLCASSPSGGPIFEQFFGPGTRLTVL.

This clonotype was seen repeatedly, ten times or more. The chain's CDR3 is CASSDGRVSYGYTF. CDR3 nucleotide sequence: TGTGCCAGCAGTGATGGTAGAGTCTCCTATGGCTACACCTTC. V usage is TRBV2 and J usage is TRBJ1-2; no firm D call. The V and J ends lost 3 bases and 4 bases respectively, with 12 bases between them. The CDR3 covers 14 residues. CDR1 is SNHLY, CDR2 FYNNEI, per germline. The full variable domain, completed using reference TRBV2 and TRBJ1-2, is EPEVTQTPSHQVTQMGQEVILRCVPISNHLYFYWYRQILGQKVEFLVSFYNNEISEKSEIFDDQFSVERPDGSNFTLKIRSTKLEDSAMYFCASSDGRVSYGYTFGSGTRLTVV.

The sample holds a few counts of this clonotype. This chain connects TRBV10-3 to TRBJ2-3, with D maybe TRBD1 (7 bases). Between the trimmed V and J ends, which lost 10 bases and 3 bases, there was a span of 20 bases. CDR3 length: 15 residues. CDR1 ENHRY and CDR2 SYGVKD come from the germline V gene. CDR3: CATQGSTGRTDTQYF. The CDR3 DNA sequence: TGTGCCACCCAAGGATCGACAGGGAGGACAGATACGCAGTATTTT.

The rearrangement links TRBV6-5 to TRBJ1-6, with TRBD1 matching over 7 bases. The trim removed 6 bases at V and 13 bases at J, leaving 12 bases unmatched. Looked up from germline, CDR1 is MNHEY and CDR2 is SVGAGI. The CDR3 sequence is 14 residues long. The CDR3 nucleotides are TGTGCCAGCAGGACTGACAGGGAGAGGGGTCCCCTCCACTTT. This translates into CASRTDRERGPLHF.

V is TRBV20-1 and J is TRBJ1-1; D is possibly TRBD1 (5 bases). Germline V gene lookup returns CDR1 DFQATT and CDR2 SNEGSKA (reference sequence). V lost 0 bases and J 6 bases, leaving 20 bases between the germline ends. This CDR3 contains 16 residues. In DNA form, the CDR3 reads TGCAGTGCTAGAGACCCGGGGGATATAATACTCGCTGAAGCTTTCTTT. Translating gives CSARDPGDIILAEAFF.

CDR3 DNA sequence: TGTGCCAGCAGTTATAACCCTTCGGACGGAATTTCCTACAATGAGCAGTACTTC. Residues: CASSYNPSDGISYNEQYF. J is TRBJ2-7 and V is TRBV6-2 or TRBV6-3; no definite D call. This CDR3 has 18 residues. V lost 3 bases, J lost 7 bases, and 28 bases lay in between. The germline V gene encodes CDR1 MNHEY and CDR2 SVGEGT.